The 19 T cell receptor beta chains in this list originate from one sample, sequenced in a study of T-cell reconstitution after alpha-beta-depleted transplantation in children. Library preparation (for TCRbeta) was performed with unique molecular identifiers. MiXCR was run by TCRdb on the PCR reads, yielding one entry per CDR3 protein. This table has 600,000 to 700,000 distinct CDR3 sequences, 15% to 20% appearing once. The specimen was PBMCs from the stem cell graft donor, collected from the stem cell graft. All receptors derive from a human donor who donated a stem cell graft to a child with acute myeloid leukemia.

This clonotype was seen only a few times. The chain is built from TRBV20-1 and TRBJ2-7; 11 positions match TRBD1. Germline trimming cut 6 bases from V and 3 bases from J; bases unmatched to any gene: 4. The CDR3 consists of 13 residues. Per germline, CDR1 DFQATT and CDR2 SNEGSKA (reference sequence). For the CDR3, the DNA is TGCAGTGCGAGTGGGACAGGGGGCTACGAGCAGTACGTC. Translated: CSASGTGGYEQYV.

This clonotype has a count of ten or more. The genes are TRBV20-1 and TRBJ2-7; 8 bases map to TRBD2. This CDR3 has 17 residues. Germline assignment: CDR1 DFQATT and CDR2 SNEGSKA (reference sequence). V gave up 1 base and J gave up 0 bases; unmatched junction bases: 11. For the CDR3, the DNA is TGCAGTGCTAGAGGGGCCCTCCGCGGGGGGTACTCCTACGAGCAGTACGTC. As protein: CSARGALRGGYSYEQYV.

This clonotype was observed many times. V gene TRBV12-3 or TRBV12-4 combines with J gene TRBJ1-1; D remains ambiguous. Trimming removed 5 bases from V and 4 bases from J, with 17 bases in between. The CDR3 is made up of 15 amino acids. The CDR3 protein is CASSPGPKGSTEAFF. As DNA, the CDR3 is TGTGCCAGCAGTCCCGGGCCAAAGGGTAGCACTGAAGCTTTCTTT.

This clonotype was seen a handful of times. The V call is TRBV30, the J call TRBJ2-1, with a possible D match to TRBD1 (6 bases). The CDR3 loop spans 14 amino acids. The V end was cut by 5 bases, the J end by 4 bases, with 15 bases between. CDR1 is GTSNPN and CDR2 is SVGIG in the germline V gene (reference sequence). CDR3 residues: CAWFRRGIYNEQFF. CDR3 sequence (DNA): TGTGCCTGGTTCCGCAGGGGTATTTACAATGAGCAGTTCTTC. Full variable domain (outside the CDR3, taken from reference TRBV30 and TRBJ2-1): SQTIHQWPATLVQPVGSPLSLECTVEGTSNPNLYWYRQAAGRGLQLLFYSVGIGQISSEVPQNLSASRPQDRQFILSSKKLLLSDSGFYLCAWFRRGIYNEQFFGPGTRLTVL.

This clonotype was seen repeatedly, ten times or more. The CDR3 loop reads CSAREVRSPSPLHF. CDR3 bases: TGCAGTGCTAGAGAGGTCAGGTCCCCTTCTCCCCTCCACTTT. V is TRBV20-1 and J is TRBJ1-6; D is unresolved. V shed 0 bases and J shed 13 bases, with 16 bases lying between them. Germline values: CDR1 DFQATT, CDR2 SNEGSKA (reference sequence). This CDR3 contains 14 residues.

This clonotype has a count of ten or more. The rearrangement joins TRBV20-1 to TRBJ1-4, with D tentatively TRBD1 (6 bases). The CDR3 sequence is 14 residues long. V was trimmed by 6 bases and J by 5 bases, leaving 16 bases between them. Germline CDR1 and CDR2: DFQATT and SNEGSKA (reference sequence). CDR3 nucleotide sequence: TGCAGTGCCCAACCCGGGACAAGAAATGAAAAACTGTTTTTT. The encoded protein is CSAQPGTRNEKLFF.

This clonotype was detected only a few times. The gene calls are TRBV10-3 and TRBJ1-1; the D is unclear. The CDR3 consists of 14 residues. Trimming cost V 2 bases and J 2 bases, with 9 bases left between them. CDR1 is ENHRY and CDR2 is SYGVKD in the germline V gene. In nucleotides, the CDR3 is TGTGCCATCAGTGAGGAACGGAGTAACACTGAAGCTTTCTTT. Protein product: CAISEERSNTEAFF.

V and J are TRBV12-3 or TRBV12-4 and TRBJ1-2; D may be TRBD1 (5 bases). The CDR3 is made up of 13 amino acids. V was pared by 3 bases and J by 7 bases, with 12 bases between. CDR3 in DNA: TGTGCCAGCAGTTTTAGGGGCGCGAGTGGCTACACCTTC. Translated: CASSFRGASGYTF.

This clonotype was picked up many times. The chain is built from TRBV12-3 or TRBV12-4 and TRBJ2-7; D unresolved. V was pared by 3 bases and J by 2 bases, with 14 bases between. There are 15 residues in the CDR3. The CDR3 nucleotides are TGTGCCAGCAGTTTGAGCACCCCGAGGACCTACGAGCAGTACTTC. Protein: CASSLSTPRTYEQYF.

V and J are TRBV5-1 and TRBJ2-5; D tentatively reads TRBD1 or TRBD2 (5 bases each). The V gene lost 0 bases and the J gene lost 5 bases, with 23 bases spanning the gap. Per germline, CDR1 SGHRS and CDR2 YFSETQ. The CDR3 has 18 residues. The CDR3 reads CASSLGGWERGQRETQYF. CDR3 nucleotide sequence: TGCGCCAGCAGCTTGGGTGGCTGGGAGAGGGGTCAAAGGGAGACCCAGTACTTC.

This chain uses TRBV7-9 with TRBJ1-4; TRBD1 agrees at 7 bases. This CDR3 comprises 15 residues. The V and J ends lost 2 bases and 7 bases, in that order; junction bases with no gene match: 7. Per the germline V gene, CDR1 is SEHNR and CDR2 is FQNEAQ (reference sequence). The DNA for the CDR3 is TGTGCCAGCAGCTTACGAGACAGGGCTGGTGAAAAACTGTTTTTT. Protein: CASSLRDRAGEKLFF. Together with reference TRBV7-9 and TRBJ1-4, the CDR3 gives the full variable domain: DTGVSQNPRHKITKRGQNVTFRCDPISEHNRLYWYRQTLGQGPEFLTYFQNEAQLEKSRLLSDRFSAERPKGSFSTLEIQRTEQGDSAMYLCASSLRDRAGEKLFFGSGTQLSVL.

The chain combines TRBV7-3 with TRBJ2-7; the D call may be TRBD1 or TRBD2 (5 bases each). This CDR3 contains 14 residues. Germline values: CDR1 SGHTA, CDR2 FQGTGA. Trimming left V 5 bases short and J 3 bases short, with 14 bases between. The CDR3 bases are TGTGCCAGCAGCCCCTCGGGACGGCTCTACGAGCAGTACTTC. This gives the protein CASSPSGRLYEQYF.

On this clonotype itself: A much larger clone differs from this one at a single base, so this may be a read error. The chain is built from TRBV20-1 and TRBJ1-1; no clear D gene. This CDR3 is built from 15 residues. Germline V gene sequence: CDR1 DFQATT, CDR2 SNEGSKA (reference sequence). The CDR3 DNA sequence: TGCAGTGCTAGAGTAGGCAGGAGCCTTAACACTAAAGCTTTCTTT. Its protein is CSARVGRSLNTKAFF.

V usage is TRBV5-5 and J usage is TRBJ2-5; D unresolved. In germline, CDR1 is SGHKS, CDR2 YYEKEE (reference sequence). V was shortened by 1 base and J by 1 base, with 11 bases between the two germline ends. This CDR3 has 15 residues. The CDR3 sequence: CASSLRVSTQETQYF. The CDR3 region has the DNA TGTGCCAGCAGCTTGCGGGTCAGCACCCAAGAGACCCAGTACTTC.

This clonotype showed up just once. The gene calls are TRBV10-3 and TRBJ2-3; 9 bases are a match to TRBD1. The CDR3 is made up of 17 amino acids. After removal of 0 bases from V and 2 bases from J, the junction contained 6 bases not matched to a gene. Looked up from germline, CDR1 is ENHRY and CDR2 is SYGVKD. The CDR3 DNA reads TGTGCCATCAGTGAGTCGGCCGGGACAGGGACCACAGATACGCAGTATTTT. It encodes CAISESAGTGTTDTQYF.

V usage is TRBV7-9 and J usage is TRBJ2-1, with 8 bases matching TRBD2. The CDR3 consists of 17 residues. Losses at the gene ends were 5 bases for V and 6 bases for J; bases not matched to a gene: 15. Germline V gene sequence: CDR1 SEHNR, CDR2 FQNEAQ (reference sequence). The CDR3 nucleotides are TGTGCCAGCAGCCTAAAGCGGTCGGAGCGGGGGAGCAATGAGCAGTTCTTC. Amino acids: CASSLKRSERGSNEQFF.

V usage is TRBV20-1 and J usage is TRBJ1-2; 7 bases align to TRBD1. CDR1 is DFQATT, CDR2 SNEGSKA, per germline (reference sequence). The CDR3 spans 11 residues. The CDR3 DNA is TGCAGGGGGGGAGGGGGCCATGGCTACACCTTC. Its translation: CRGGGGHGYTF.

As to this clonotype: Compared with germline, one end of the junction differs, possibly owing to a read error. This chain links TRBV4-2 with TRBJ2-2; no clear D gene. The CDR3 runs to 11 residues. CDR1 and CDR2 (germline): LGHNA, YNFKEQ. The CDR3 bases are TGTGCCAGCAGGCAAGACGGGGAGCTGTTTTTT. Translated, it gives CASRQDGELFF.

The table lists this clonotype with many counts. The chain links TRBV20-1 to TRBJ2-7; 9 nucleotides agree with TRBD1. From germline, CDR1 is DFQATT and CDR2 SNEGSKA (reference sequence). The CDR3 is 15 amino acids. V lost 6 bases and J lost 1; bases outside the gene matches: 10. The CDR3 DNA follows: TGCAGTGCCTCCGCCGGCGGGACAGGGTCCTACGAGCAGTACTTC. It translates to CSASAGGTGSYEQYF.